This TCR beta chain was retrieved from a study of blood T cell repertoires in COVID-19. The wider study: Acute and convalescent COVID-19 specimens originated in the United States, Italy and Spain.

Germline V gives CDR1 LGHNA, CDR2 YNFKEQ. The CDR3 contains 16 residues. Unmatched junction bases numbered 12, after V lost 1 base and J lost 6 bases. Only in-frame clones appear in the TCRdb table, and some are missing; sequencing was by immunoSEQ multiplex PCR. This table has roughly 250,000 clones, 75% to 90% appearing once. The TCR was taken from a man aged 45-65 years who had been exposed to COVID-19. The sequencing sample was made of PBMCs or T cells enriched from blood (not recorded which). The rearrangement links TRBV4-2 to TRBJ2-7, with 7 bases identical to TRBD1. CDR3 in amino acids: CASSQGRGQGLPEQYF. CDR3 DNA sequence: TGTGCCAGCAGCCAAGGAAGGGGGCAGGGGCTTCCCGAGCAGTACTTC.